This T cell receptor beta chain was recorded in a study of blood T cell repertoires in COVID-19. CDR3 length: 12 amino acids. CDR1 is MNHEY and CDR2 is SMNVEV in the germline V gene (reference sequence). V lost 11 bases and J 2 bases, leaving 12 bases between the germline ends. Participants' reported clinical history set cohort assignment. Method: immunoSEQ multiplex PCR; TCRdb's copy keeps in-frame clones and lacks some. This sample has approximately 270,000 clones, with about 91% found just once. The chain combines TRBV27 with TRBJ1-1; D not resolved. Material for sequencing was PBMCs or T cells enriched from blood (not recorded which). This receptor was obtained from a human donor in a cohort exposed to, infected with or recovered from COVID-19 (not recorded which). The donor label of this sample is uncertain. CDR3 in DNA: TGTGCCGTTGGAGGGAGCAACACTGAAGCTTTCTTT. Its protein product is CAVGGSNTEAFF.